These 9 T cell receptor beta chains were all obtained from the same sample, sequenced in a study of human thymus T cells. Here immunoSEQ multiplex PCR was the method, and the copy in TCRdb shows in-frame clones only, minus some. The table has tens of thousands of clones, 94% seen once; the top ten hold around 5.9%. The sample consisted of blood. Receptors originate from a boy in the first two years of life with a congenital heart defect but otherwise immunologically healthy.

The chain recombines TRBV6-5 with TRBJ2-3; D call uncertain. CDR1 and CDR2 (germline): MNHEY, SVGAGI. The length of the CDR3 is 11 residues. Trimming cost V 4 bases and J 4 bases, with 3 bases left between them. In nucleotides, the CDR3 is TGTGCCAGCAGTTCAGCAGATACGCAGTATTTT. Translation gives CASSSADTQYF.

This clone was picked up one time. The CDR3: CASSLGQKETQYF. DNA for the CDR3: TGCGCCAGCAGCTTGGGACAGAAAGAGACCCAGTACTTC. The chain joins TRBV5-1 to TRBJ2-5, with D possibly being TRBD1 (5 bases). The V and J ends lost 0 bases and 3 bases respectively, with 6 bases between them. There are 13 residues in the CDR3. Germline V gives CDR1 SGHRS, CDR2 YFSETQ.

This clone was counted a few times. The chain has TRBV19 and TRBJ1-3, with no clear D. Germline CDR1 reads LNHDA; CDR2 reads SQIVND (reference sequence). The CDR3 has 15 residues. V lost 2 bases and J lost 0, with 8 bases in between. DNA of the CDR3: TGTGCCAGTAGTATACTCTCGGGCTCTGGAAACACCATATATTTT. Its translation is CASSILSGSGNTIYF.

The rearrangement links TRBV4-1 to TRBJ2-7; D might be TRBD2 (6 bases). The germline CDR1 and CDR2 sequences are MGHRA and YSYEKL. V lost 0 bases to trimming and J lost 7 bases, with 10 bases between them. This CDR3 is built from 13 residues. Here the CDR3 reads CASSQDWGEEQYF. The CDR3 DNA reads as TGCGCCAGCAGCCAAGATTGGGGGGAAGAGCAGTACTTC.

The chain combines TRBV4-3 with TRBJ2-7; 8 nucleotides line up with TRBD2. V was clipped by 0 bases and J by 4 bases; unmatched bases: 2. The CDR3 has 14 residues. From germline, CDR1 is LGHNA and CDR2 YSLEER. CDR3 in amino acids: CASSQDSGGYEQYF. The CDR3 nucleotides read TGCGCCAGCAGCCAAGATTCGGGGGGGTACGAGCAGTACTTC.

The chain links TRBV18 to TRBJ2-7, with TRBD2 matching 12 bases. CDR1 is KGHSH, CDR2 LQKENI, per germline. V lost 3 bases and J lost 3; bases outside the gene matches: 3. The CDR3 runs 15 residues. The CDR3 region has the DNA TGTGCCAGCTCACCTCAACTAGCGGGGGGCTACGAGCAGTACTTC. This sequence encodes CASSPQLAGGYEQYF. The full variable domain, in which reference TRBV18 and TRBJ2-7 provide the parts outside the CDR3, is NAGVMQNPRHLVRRRGQEARLRCSPMKGHSHVYWYRQLPEEGLKFMVYLQKENIIDESGMPKERFSAEFPKEGPSILRIQQVVRGDSAAYFCASSPQLAGGYEQYFGPGTRLTVT.

The chain has TRBV29-1 and TRBJ1-4; D is ambiguous. This CDR3 contains 13 residues. CDR1 and CDR2 from the germline V gene are SQVTM and ANQGSEA. The V end was cut by 3 bases, the J end by 8 bases, with 13 bases between. The CDR3 sequence: CSVELGVGEKLFF. In DNA form, the CDR3 reads TGCAGCGTTGAGCTCGGGGTTGGGGAAAAACTGTTTTTT.

This chain joins TRBV2 and TRBJ2-2; no reliable D call. V gave up 7 bases and J gave up 4 bases, with 13 bases separating them. The CDR3 is 14 residues long. Germline V gene data show CDR1 as SNHLY and CDR2 as FYNNEI. The CDR3 DNA reads TGTGCCAGCAAACCGGAGTGGGGCACCGGGGAGCTGTTTTTT. As protein: CASKPEWGTGELFF. The full variable domain, with the rest looked up from reference TRBV2 and TRBJ2-2, is EPEVTQTPSHQVTQMGQEVILRCVPISNHLYFYWYRQILGQKVEFLVSFYNNEISEKSEIFDDQFSVERPDGSNFTLKIRSTKLEDSAMYFCASKPEWGTGELFFGEGSRLTVL.

The V call is TRBV10-2, the J call TRBJ2-3; perhaps TRBD1 as D (6 bases). The V gene's germline CDR1 is WSHSY and CDR2 SAAADI. The CDR3 consists of 13 residues. CDR3 nucleotides: TGCGTCAACAAGAGGGGGACCACAGATACGCAGTATTTT. Protein sequence: CVNKRGTTDTQYF.